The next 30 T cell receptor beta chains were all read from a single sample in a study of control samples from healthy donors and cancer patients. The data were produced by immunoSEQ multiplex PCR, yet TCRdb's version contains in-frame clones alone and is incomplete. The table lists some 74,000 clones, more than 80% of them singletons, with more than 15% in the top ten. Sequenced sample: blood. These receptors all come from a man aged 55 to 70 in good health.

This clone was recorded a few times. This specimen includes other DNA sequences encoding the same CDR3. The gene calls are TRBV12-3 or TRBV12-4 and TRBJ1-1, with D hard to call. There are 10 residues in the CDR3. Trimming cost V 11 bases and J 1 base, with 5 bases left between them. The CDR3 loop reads CASRNTEAFF. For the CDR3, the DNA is TGTGCCTCTAGGAACACTGAAGCTTTCTTT.

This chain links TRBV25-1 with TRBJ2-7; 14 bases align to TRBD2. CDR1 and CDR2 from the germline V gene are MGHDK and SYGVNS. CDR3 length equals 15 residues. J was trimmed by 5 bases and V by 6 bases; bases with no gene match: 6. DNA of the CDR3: TGTGCCAGCAGGACAGTGACTAGCGGGAGGGACGAGCAGTACTTC. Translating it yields CASRTVTSGRDEQYF.

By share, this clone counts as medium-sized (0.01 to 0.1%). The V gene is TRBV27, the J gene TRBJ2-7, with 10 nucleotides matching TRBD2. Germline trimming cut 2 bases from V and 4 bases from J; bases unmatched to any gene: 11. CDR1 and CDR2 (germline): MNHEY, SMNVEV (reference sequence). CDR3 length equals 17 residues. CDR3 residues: CASSLGSPTSGRYEQYF. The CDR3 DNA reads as TGTGCCAGCAGTTTAGGCTCCCCGACTAGCGGGCGGTACGAGCAGTACTTC.

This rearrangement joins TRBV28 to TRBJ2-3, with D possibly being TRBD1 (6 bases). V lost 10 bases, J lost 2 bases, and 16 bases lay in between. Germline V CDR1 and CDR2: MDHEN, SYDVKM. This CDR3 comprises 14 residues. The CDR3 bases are TGTGCCACCCAGAACCGGGACAACACAGATACGCAGTATTTT. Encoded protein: CATQNRDNTDTQYF.

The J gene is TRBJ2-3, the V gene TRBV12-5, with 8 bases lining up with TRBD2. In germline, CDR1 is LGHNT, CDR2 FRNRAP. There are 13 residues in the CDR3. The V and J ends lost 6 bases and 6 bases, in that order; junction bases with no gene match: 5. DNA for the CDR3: TGTGCTAGTGGCGGGAGGGCCGGGGATACGCAGTATTTT. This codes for CASGGRAGDTQYF.

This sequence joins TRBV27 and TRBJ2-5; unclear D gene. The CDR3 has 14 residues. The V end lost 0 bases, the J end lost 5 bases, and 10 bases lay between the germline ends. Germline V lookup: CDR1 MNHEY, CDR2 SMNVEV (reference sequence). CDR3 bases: TGTGCCAGCAGTTTATCGCGCGCTTCTGAGACCCAGTACTTC. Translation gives CASSLSRASETQYF.

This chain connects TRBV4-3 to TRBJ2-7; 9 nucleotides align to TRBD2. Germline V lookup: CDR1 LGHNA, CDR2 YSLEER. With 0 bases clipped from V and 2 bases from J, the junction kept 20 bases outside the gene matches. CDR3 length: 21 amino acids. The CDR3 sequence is CASSQEIGGVGLAGNTYEQYF. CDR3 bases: TGCGCCAGCAGCCAAGAGATTGGGGGTGTTGGGCTAGCGGGAAACACCTACGAGCAGTACTTC.

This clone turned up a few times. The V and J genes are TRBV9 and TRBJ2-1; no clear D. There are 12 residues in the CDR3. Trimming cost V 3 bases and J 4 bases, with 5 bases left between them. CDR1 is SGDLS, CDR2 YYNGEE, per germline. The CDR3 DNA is TGTGCCAGCAGCGGGGTATACAATGAGCAGTTCTTC. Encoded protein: CASSGVYNEQFF.

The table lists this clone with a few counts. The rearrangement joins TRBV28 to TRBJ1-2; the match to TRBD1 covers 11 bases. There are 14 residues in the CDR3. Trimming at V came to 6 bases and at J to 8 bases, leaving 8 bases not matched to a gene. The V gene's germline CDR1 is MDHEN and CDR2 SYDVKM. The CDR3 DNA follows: TGTGCCAGCAGGCCTGGACAGGGGGCGCGGGGCTACACCTTC. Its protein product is CASRPGQGARGYTF.

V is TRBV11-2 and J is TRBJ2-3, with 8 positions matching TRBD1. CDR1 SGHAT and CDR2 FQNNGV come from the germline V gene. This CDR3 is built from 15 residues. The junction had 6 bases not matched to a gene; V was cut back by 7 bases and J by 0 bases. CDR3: CASTRQGTSTDTQYF. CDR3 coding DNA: TGTGCCAGCACCAGACAGGGGACCAGCACAGATACGCAGTATTTT. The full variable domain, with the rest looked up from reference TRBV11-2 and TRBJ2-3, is EAGVAQSPRYKIIEKRQSVAFWCNPISGHATLYWYQQILGQGPKLLIQFQNNGVVDDSQLPKDRFSAERLKGVDSTLKIQPAKLEDSAVYLCASTRQGTSTDTQYFGPGTRLTVL.

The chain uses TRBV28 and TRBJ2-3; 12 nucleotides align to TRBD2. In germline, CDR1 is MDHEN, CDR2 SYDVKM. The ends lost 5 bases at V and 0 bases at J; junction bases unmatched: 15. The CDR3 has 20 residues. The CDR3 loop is CASSPRPSGRAKASTDTQYF. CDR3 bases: TGTGCCAGCAGTCCCCGCCCTAGCGGGAGGGCCAAAGCTAGCACAGATACGCAGTATTTT.

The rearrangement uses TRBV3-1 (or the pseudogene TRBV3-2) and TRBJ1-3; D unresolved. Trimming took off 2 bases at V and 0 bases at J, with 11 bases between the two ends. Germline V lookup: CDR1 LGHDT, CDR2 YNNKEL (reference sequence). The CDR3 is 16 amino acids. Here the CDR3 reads CASSQRNVYSGNTIYF. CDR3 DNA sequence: TGTGCCAGCAGCCAAAGGAACGTTTACTCTGGAAACACCATATATTTT.

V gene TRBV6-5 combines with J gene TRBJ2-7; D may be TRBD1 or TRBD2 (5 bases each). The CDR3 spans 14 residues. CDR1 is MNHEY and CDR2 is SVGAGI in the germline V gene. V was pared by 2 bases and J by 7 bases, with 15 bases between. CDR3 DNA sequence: TGTGCCAGCAGTTACGAGGGACGGGGAAGAGAGCAGTACTTC. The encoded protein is CASSYEGRGREQYF.

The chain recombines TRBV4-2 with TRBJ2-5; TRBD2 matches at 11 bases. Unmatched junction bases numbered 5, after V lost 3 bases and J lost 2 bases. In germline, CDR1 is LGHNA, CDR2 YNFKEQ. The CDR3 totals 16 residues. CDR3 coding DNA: TGTGCCAGCAGCCAGGGTTTAGCGGGAGGGCAAGAGACCCAGTACTTC. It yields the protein CASSQGLAGGQETQYF.

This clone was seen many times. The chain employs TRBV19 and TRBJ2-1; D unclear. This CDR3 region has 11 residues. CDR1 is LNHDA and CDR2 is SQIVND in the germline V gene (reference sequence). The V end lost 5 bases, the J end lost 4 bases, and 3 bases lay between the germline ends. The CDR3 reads CASSLYNEQFF. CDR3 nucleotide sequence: TGTGCCAGTAGTCTTTACAATGAGCAGTTCTTC.

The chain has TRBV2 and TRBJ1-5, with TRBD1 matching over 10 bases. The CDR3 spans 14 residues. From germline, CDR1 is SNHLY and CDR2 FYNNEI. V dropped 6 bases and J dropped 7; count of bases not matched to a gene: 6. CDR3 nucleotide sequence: TGTGCCAGCAGACTAGGGACAGGGGCCCAGCCCCAGCATTTT. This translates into CASRLGTGAQPQHF.

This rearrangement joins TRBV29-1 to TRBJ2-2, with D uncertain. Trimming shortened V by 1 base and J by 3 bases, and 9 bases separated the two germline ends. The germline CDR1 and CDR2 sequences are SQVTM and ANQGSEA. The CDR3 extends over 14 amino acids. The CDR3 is CSVEVTTYTGELFF. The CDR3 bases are TGCAGCGTTGAAGTTACCACCTACACCGGGGAGCTGTTTTTT.

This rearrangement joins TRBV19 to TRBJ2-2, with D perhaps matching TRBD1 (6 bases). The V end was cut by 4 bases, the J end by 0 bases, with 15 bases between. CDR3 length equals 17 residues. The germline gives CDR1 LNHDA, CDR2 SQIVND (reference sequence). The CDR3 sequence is CASSSPQGRANTGELFF. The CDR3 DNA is TGTGCCAGTAGTAGCCCTCAGGGGCGAGCGAACACCGGGGAGCTGTTTTTT.

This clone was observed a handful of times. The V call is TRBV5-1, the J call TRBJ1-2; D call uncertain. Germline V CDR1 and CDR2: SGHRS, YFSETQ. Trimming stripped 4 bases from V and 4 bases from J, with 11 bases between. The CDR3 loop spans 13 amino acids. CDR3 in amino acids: CASSVDITYGYTF. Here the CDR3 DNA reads TGCGCCAGCAGCGTTGACATCACCTATGGCTACACCTTC.

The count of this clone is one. DNA of the CDR3: TGTGCCAGCAGCTTGGGCGGACAGGGGAGAGATACGCAGTATTTT. This translates into CASSLGGQGRDTQYF. V usage is TRBV7-6 and J usage is TRBJ2-3; 9 bases are shared with TRBD1. The length of the CDR3 is 15 residues. Germline V gene sequence: CDR1 SGHVS, CDR2 FNYEAQ. J lost 5 bases, V lost 3 bases, and 6 bases had no gene match.

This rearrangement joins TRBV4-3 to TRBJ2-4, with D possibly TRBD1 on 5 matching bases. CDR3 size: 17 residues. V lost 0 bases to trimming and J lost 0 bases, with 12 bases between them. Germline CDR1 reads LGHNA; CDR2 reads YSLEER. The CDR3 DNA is TGCGCCAGCAGCCAAGATTGGGGCATCATAGCCAAAAACATTCAGTACTTC. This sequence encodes CASSQDWGIIAKNIQYF.

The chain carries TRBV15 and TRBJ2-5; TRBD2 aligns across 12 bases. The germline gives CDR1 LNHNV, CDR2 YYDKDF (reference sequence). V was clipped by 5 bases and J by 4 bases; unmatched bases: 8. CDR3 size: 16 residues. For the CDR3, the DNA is TGTGCCACCAGCGGGTCCATACTAGCGGGAGGAGAGACCCAGTACTTC. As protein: CATSGSILAGGETQYF.

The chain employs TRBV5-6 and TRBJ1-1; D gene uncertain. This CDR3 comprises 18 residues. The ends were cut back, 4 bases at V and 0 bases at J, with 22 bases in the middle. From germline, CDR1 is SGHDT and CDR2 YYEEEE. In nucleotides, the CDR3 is TGTGCCAGCAGCCCCCCTAGGCAATATTGGAATATGAACACTGAAGCTTTCTTT. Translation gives CASSPPRQYWNMNTEAFF.

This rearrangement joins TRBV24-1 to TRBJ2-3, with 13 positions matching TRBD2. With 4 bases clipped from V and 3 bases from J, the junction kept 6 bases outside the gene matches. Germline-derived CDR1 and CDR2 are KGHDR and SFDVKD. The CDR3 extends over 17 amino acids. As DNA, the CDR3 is TGTGCCACCAGTGACAGAACTAGCGGGAGGGAAACAGATACGCAGTATTTT. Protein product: CATSDRTSGRETDTQYF.

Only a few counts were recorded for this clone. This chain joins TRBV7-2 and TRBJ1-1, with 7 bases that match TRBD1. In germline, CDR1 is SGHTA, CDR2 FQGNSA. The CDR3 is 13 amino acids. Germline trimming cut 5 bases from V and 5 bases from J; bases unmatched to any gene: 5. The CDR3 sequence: CASSAQGRTEAFF. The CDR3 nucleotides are TGTGCCAGCAGCGCACAGGGGAGGACTGAAGCTTTCTTT.

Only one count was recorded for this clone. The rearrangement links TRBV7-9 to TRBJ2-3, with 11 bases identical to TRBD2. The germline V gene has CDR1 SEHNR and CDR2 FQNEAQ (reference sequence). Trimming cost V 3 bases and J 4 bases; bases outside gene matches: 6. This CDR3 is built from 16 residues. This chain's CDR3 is CASSFSSGRPPDTQYF. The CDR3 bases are TGTGCCAGCAGCTTCTCTAGCGGGAGGCCCCCAGATACGCAGTATTTT.

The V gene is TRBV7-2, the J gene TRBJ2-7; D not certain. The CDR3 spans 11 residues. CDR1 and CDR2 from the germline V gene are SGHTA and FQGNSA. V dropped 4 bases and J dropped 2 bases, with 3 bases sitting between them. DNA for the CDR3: TGTGCCAGCAGCTCAACCTACGAGCAGTACTTC. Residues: CASSSTYEQYF.

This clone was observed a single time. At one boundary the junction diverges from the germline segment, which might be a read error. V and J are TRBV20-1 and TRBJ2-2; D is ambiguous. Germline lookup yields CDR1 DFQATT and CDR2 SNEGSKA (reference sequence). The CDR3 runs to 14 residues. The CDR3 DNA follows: TGCAGTGCTAGTGCCGGACGGAACCCCGGGGAGCTGTTTTTT. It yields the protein CSASAGRNPGELFF.

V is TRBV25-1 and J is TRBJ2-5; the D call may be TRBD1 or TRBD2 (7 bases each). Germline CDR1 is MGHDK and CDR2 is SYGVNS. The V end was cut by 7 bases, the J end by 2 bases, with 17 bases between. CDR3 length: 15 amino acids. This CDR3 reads CASTRGEGRQETQYF. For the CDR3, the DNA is TGTGCCAGCACCAGGGGGGAGGGCCGACAAGAGACCCAGTACTTC. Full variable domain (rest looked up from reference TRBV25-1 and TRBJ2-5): EADIYQTPRYLVIGTGKKITLECSQTMGHDKMYWYQQDPGMELHLIHYSYGVNSTEKGDLSSESTVSRIRTEHFPLTLESARPSHTSQYLCASTRGEGRQETQYFGPGTRLLVL.

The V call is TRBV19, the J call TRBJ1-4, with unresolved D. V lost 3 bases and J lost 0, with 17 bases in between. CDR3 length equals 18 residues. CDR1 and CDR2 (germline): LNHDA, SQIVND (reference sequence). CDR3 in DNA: TGTGCCAGTAGTATCCGTGGTGTGGCGATCTCAACTAATGAAAAACTGTTTTTT. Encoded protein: CASSIRGVAISTNEKLFF.